This T cell receptor (beta chain) came from a study of radiotherapy plus CTLA-4 blockade in lung cancer (dated by TCRdb to the late 2010s). At the level of the whole study: Objective responses were observed in 15% to 20% of enrolled patients, and disease control was achieved in approximately 29%.

The sample holds one count of this clone. Its antigen is not yet known. No base qualities exist here, and no much larger clone lies one base off it. The study tested focal radiation therapy combined with CTLA-4 blockade (ipilimumab) in patients with chemo-refractory metastatic non-small-cell lung cancer. On the study overall, not on this receptor specifically: Increased serum interferon-beta after radiation, together with early dynamic changes in blood T cell clones, were reported to be the strongest predictors of response. After treatment with radiotherapy and ipilimumab, TCR clones that originated in tumors expanded in peripheral blood.

After removal of 1 base from V and 5 bases from J, the junction retains 9 bases not matched to a gene. Reading from cysteine to phenylalanine, the CDR3 counts 16 amino acids. Just CDR3 DNA is preserved here, 48 bases in frame from base 1. Taken from the germline V gene, the CDR1 and CDR2 loops are SGHTA and FQGNSA. The library relied on the immunoSEQ multiplex PCR assay. TCRdb obtained this table from immuneACCESS and retained in-frame rearrangements with V and J assigned. These tables miss some clones; where compared with another copy, unresolved V genes account for less than half of the shortfall, and the remainder is unexplained. The table for this sample lists over 11,000 clones; 87% of them were counted only once. Approximately 15% of the sample belongs to the ten largest clones.

The TCR comes from a human donor with non-small cell lung cancer that progressed on radiotherapy plus ipilimumab. Some clones in this sample may be carry-over from other donors' samples. The material sequenced was peripheral blood, taken from a patient treated with radiotherapy plus ipilimumab. The chain was built from TRBV7-2 and TRBJ2-5, and 8 junctional nucleotides match TRBD2. In nucleotides, the sequence is TGTGCCAGCAGCTTAGTGGCCGGGAGGGCCTTGGAGACCCAGTACTTC. The resulting protein is CASSLVAGRALETQYF.